Below, one T cell receptor (beta chain) is given with its context. The source of the sample is a study of CD4 T cells in relation to SARS-CoV-2 and coronaviruses. Before the COVID-19 pandemic, during about 2010-2018, CD4+ T cells were taken from unexposed donors. Sequencing was performed with immunoSEQ multiplex PCR; in TCRdb, only in-frame clones are kept and a portion is missing. The sample lists around 56,000 clones; roughly 90% were seen once. Sequenced material: memory CD4+ T cells from PBMCs. This receptor was identified in a human donor in good health.

The CDR3 reads CASSHVGQGASYEQFF. CDR3 in DNA: TGTGCCAGCAGCCACGTAGGACAGGGGGCTTCATATGAGCAGTTCTTC. The rearrangement uses TRBV4-2 and TRBJ2-1, with 11 bases aligning to TRBD1. Germline assignment: CDR1 LGHNA and CDR2 YNFKEQ. V lost 3 bases, J lost 8 bases, and 9 bases stayed unmatched. The CDR3 runs to 16 residues.